Listed below are T cell receptor beta chains from one sample, sequenced in a study of cytomegalovirus exposure and HLA in healthy donors. Clones were read by immunoSEQ multiplex PCR, and TCRdb kept only the in-frame ones, dropping some. The sample carries more than 95,000 clones, 89% recorded once. The source material was PBMCs. All receptors derive from a woman in her late teens or twenties in good health and CMV-seronegative. Both conserved end residues are part of each CDR3.

TRBJ1-6 TRBV11-2 CASSAPGDGSPLHF
TRBJ1-3 TRBV7-2 CASSLQGSGNTIYF
TRBJ2-2 TRBV18 CASSPPNRGDTGELFF
TRBJ1-5 TRBV10-2 CASRAGSSLYSNQPQHF
TRBJ1-5 TRBV7-2 CASSPTGLQPQHF
TRBJ1-3 TRBV10-2 CASSARTSLSGNTIYF
TRBJ2-7 TRBV5-6 CASSLVQSYEQYF
TRBJ1-4 TRBV28 CASSLTGNGEKLFF
TRBJ2-7 TRBV19 CASSIGLAGAYEQYF
TRBJ1-1 TRBV7-2 CASSLGRVGTEAFF
TRBJ1-1 TRBV19 CASDTGLYTEAFF
TRBJ1-2 TRBV30 CAWSAGQGASYGYTF
TRBJ1-3 TRBV5-1 CASSVDGGAGNTIYF
TRBJ2-3 TRBV2 CASSRESGTSTDTQYF
TRBJ2-7 TRBV7-9 CASSQGDSGQYF
TRBJ2-1 TRBV29-1 CSTQWGQRTLFNNEQFF
TRBJ1-6 TRBV10-2 CASSMDSYNSPLHF
TRBJ2-1 TRBV4-1 CASSQETSGLNEQFF
TRBJ2-2 TRBV5-8 CASSLVQLAGNTGELFF
TRBJ1-1 TRBV27 CASSLSASPEAFF
TRBJ2-1 TRBV6-6 CASSFQGSGFF
TRBJ1-2 TRBV6-5 CASRRDREYGYTF
TRBJ2-2 TRBV6-4 CASSVADTNTGELFF
TRBJ2-5 TRBV10-3 CAIRAKETQYF